This T cell receptor beta chain was identified in a study of shared clonotypes between healthy human individuals. Study at large: CD4 naive cells filled three plates per donor, CD4 memory three, CD8 naive two and CD8 memory one.

As to this clone: Its antigen is not identified.

From germline, CDR1 is KGHSH and CDR2 LQKENI. Trimming removed 2 bases at V and 2 bases at J, with 13 bases between. This CDR3 is 16 amino acids long. Study observations and caveats: Memory subsets had estimated richness that was generally smaller than that of naive subsets. Sorted-subset sequencing was shown by rarefaction to be incomplete despite large depth.

Generated by immunoSEQ multiplex PCR, the TCRdb table keeps only in-frame clones and is missing some. The sample consists of fewer than 1.8 million clones, approximately 98.5% of them appearing once. The chain has TRBV18 and TRBJ1-3, with D perhaps TRBD1 (6 bases). The sequence was obtained from a man aged 30 to 39 in good health. The source material was naive CD4+ T cells sorted from blood. Stated subset: CD45RA+ positively selected. This chain's CDR3 is CASSPIRGETGNTIYF. CDR3 bases: TGTGCCAGCTCACCAATCAGGGGCGAGACTGGAAACACCATATATTTT.